This is a list of T cell receptor beta chains from one sample in a study of CD8 T cells in ankylosing spondylitis. TCRdb re-analysed the 5' RACE reads in MiXCR, keeping a single row per CDR3 protein. The sample comprises a few hundred thousand distinct CDR3 sequences, around 20% of which are singletons, and around 3.2% rests with the top ten. The sequenced material came from blood, either unsorted or a sorted T cell fraction (not recorded which). Receptors were obtained from a female donor with ankylosing spondylitis or in good health (not recorded which). The CDR3 runs from the conserved cysteine through the conserved F or W. A D gene is named only where the DNA matches it firmly. Clone sizes are given selectively: once, few, many, or a class where the clone is expanded.

TRBV19	few	NA	TRBJ2-1	TGTGCCAGTAGTATCTGGAGGGCCTGGAATGAGCAGTTCTTC	CASSIWRAWNEQFF
TRBV12-3/TRBV12-4	NA	TRBD1	TRBJ1-2	TGTGCCAGCAGTTTAGCGGAGGGGGCGATCGTCGGCTATGGCTACACCTTC	CASSLAEGAIVGYGYTF
TRBV3-1	NA	NA	TRBJ1-2	TGTGCCAGCAGCCAAAACAGGGTCTCTCACTATGGCTACACCTTC	CASSQNRVSHYGYTF
TRBV6-5	few	NA	TRBJ1-2	TGTGCCAGCAGTCACGGACAGCTTACTAACTATGGCTACACCTTC	CASSHGQLTNYGYTF
TRBV3-1	NA	NA	TRBJ2-7	TGTGCCAGCAGCCAAGTTGACGAGCAGTACTTC	CASSQVDEQYF
TRBV20-1	NA	NA	TRBJ2-5	TGCAGTGCTAGATGGGGGGCTGGGGAGACCCAGTACTTC	CSARWGAGETQYF
TRBV6-1	NA	TRBD1	TRBJ2-5	TGTGCCAGCAGCCGGGACAGTCGCCAAGAGACCCAGTACTTC	CASSRDSRQETQYF
TRBV29-1	NA	NA	TRBJ2-5	TGCAGCGTTGCGTACAGGGGAGGAGAGACCCAGTACTTC	CSVAYRGGETQYF
TRBV7-8	NA	NA	TRBJ1-3	TGTGCCAGCAGCTTGGATGGACTCAGCTCTGGAAACACCATATATTTT	CASSLDGLSSGNTIYF
TRBV5-1	once	NA	TRBJ2-7	TGCGCCAGCAGCTTAGAAGGGATAGGGCCCTACGAGCAGTACTTC	CASSLEGIGPYEQYF
TRBV7-2	NA	TRBD1	TRBJ1-2	TGTGCCAGCAGCATCACCGGGACAGGGGGCGCGAACTATGGCTACACCTTC	CASSITGTGGANYGYTF
TRBV25-1	few	NA	TRBJ2-5	TGTGCCAGCAGTGACTCTCGTAGAGGGGACCAAGAGACCCAGTACTTC	CASSDSRRGDQETQYF
TRBV20-1	NA	NA	TRBJ2-3	TGCAGTGCCCACGTCCTGTATACGCAGTATTTT	CSAHVLYTQYF
TRBV20-1	few	NA	TRBJ2-3	TGCAGTGCTAGTGTAATTCTTCTCCGCACAGATACGCAGTATTTT	CSASVILLRTDTQYF
TRBV6-6	NA	NA	TRBJ2-7	TGTGCCAGCACCCCCAGAGCGGCTTACGAGCAGTACTTC	CASTPRAAYEQYF
TRBV3-1	NA	TRBD1	TRBJ2-7	TGTGCCAGCAGCCAAAGCCACAGGGGCTACGAGCAGTACTTC	CASSQSHRGYEQYF
TRBV6-2/TRBV6-3	NA	NA	TRBJ2-1	TGTGCCAGCCTCTGGGGGCTAGCTTCGAGTGAGCAGTTCTTC	CASLWGLASSEQFF
TRBV5-6	NA	NA	TRBJ2-7	TGTGCCAGCAGCTGGGACCAGGCCGAGCAGTACTTC	CASSWDQAEQYF
TRBV7-8	few	NA	TRBJ1-4	TGTGCCAGCAGCCCTCGACAGATTGAAAAACTGTTTTTT	CASSPRQIEKLFF
TRBV5-1	NA	NA	TRBJ2-7	TGCGCCAGCAGCTTGAGATCGCCAGGGTCTGCAACGGGGTCCTACGAGCAGTACTTC	CASSLRSPGSATGSYEQYF
TRBV20-1	few	NA	TRBJ2-1	TGCAGTGCTAGCCGCCGACTATACCTTGAAGACAATGAGCAGTTCTTC	CSASRRLYLEDNEQFF
TRBV10-3	NA	NA	TRBJ2-1	TGTGCCATCAGTGTGTCGGATGAGCAGTTCTTC	CAISVSDEQFF